Here is one T cell receptor (beta chain) with its context. Its matching antigen is unknown. This entry is derived from a study of cytomegalovirus exposure and HLA in healthy donors. Study details: Tens of millions of unique TCR sequences came from HLA-typed donors in an early release. The study, taken as a whole, reports: For most TCR beta V segments, an earlier analysis put the productive rate at about 87% or about 30% of the time. A link between a missense DCLRE1C variant and TCR beta V- and J-gene trimming emerged from a later analysis. Upon later analysis, HLA-associated TCR beta chains proved more clonally expanded than other, equally common chains.

PCR primers comprised 60 Vbeta and 13 Jbeta primers. Assay used: immunoSEQ multiplex PCR; TCRdb lists only in-frame clones, some missing. The top ten hold about 3% of the sample, which has about 110,000 clones, 65% to 80% seen once. The germline gives CDR1 SGHTA, CDR2 FQGNSA. CDR3 length equals 15 residues. J gave up 7 bases and V 1 base, and 6 bases lay outside the gene matches. The chain has TRBV7-2 and TRBJ2-1, with 8 bases lining up with TRBD1. Sequencing input: PBMCs. This sequence originates from a middle-aged woman in good health and CMV-seronegative. The CDR3 reads CASSLGVGQGNEQFF. In DNA, the CDR3 is TGTGCCAGCAGCTTAGGGGTCGGACAGGGTAATGAGCAGTTCTTC.